This T cell receptor beta chain was found in a study of blood T cell repertoires in COVID-19. CDR1 is LGHNT and CDR2 is FRNRAP in the germline V gene. CDR3 length equals 14 residues. V was cut by 5 bases and J by 3 bases, with 13 bases left in between. Sequenced by immunoSEQ multiplex PCR; TCRdb stores in-frame clones only, minus some. The profile shows some 200,000 clones, 88% of them singletons. The sequence was obtained from a man between 35 and 55 years old with active or convalescent COVID-19. The genes are TRBV12-5 and TRBJ2-5; weak D call: TRBD2 (6 bases). The sample was peripheral blood. Here the CDR3 reads CASGPRESEETQYF. The CDR3 DNA reads as TGTGCTAGTGGTCCCCGGGAGAGCGAAGAGACCCAGTACTTC.